The 9 T cell receptor beta chains in this list originate from one sample, sequenced in a study of cytomegalovirus exposure and HLA in healthy donors. The primer mix had 60 Vbeta and 13 Jbeta primers. TCRdb's copy holds only in-frame clones and misses some; the assay was immunoSEQ multiplex PCR. The data hold under 200,000 clones, with roughly 73% observed a single time. The sequenced material came from PBMCs. The source of these receptors is a male donor in good health and CMV-seronegative.

J is TRBJ2-5 and V is TRBV7-9; 7 bases agree with TRBD1. CDR3 length: 14 amino acids. Looked up from germline, CDR1 is SEHNR and CDR2 is FQNEAQ (reference sequence). The V segment lost 3 bases and the J segment 2 bases; nucleotides outside the gene matches: 3. CDR3 region: CASSFGQAQETQYF. CDR3 coding DNA: TGTGCCAGCAGCTTCGGACAGGCGCAAGAGACCCAGTACTTC.

V usage is TRBV4-2 and J usage is TRBJ2-1, with a weak D call TRBD2 (7 bases). The CDR3 consists of 16 residues. V was shortened by 3 bases and J by 0 bases, with 12 bases between the two germline ends. Germline values: CDR1 LGHNA, CDR2 YNFKEQ. This CDR3 reads CASSQGGASSYNEQFF. The DNA for the CDR3 is TGTGCCAGCAGCCAGGGGGGGGCCAGCTCCTACAATGAGCAGTTCTTC.

The chain links TRBV28 to TRBJ2-1; D remains unclear. CDR1 is MDHEN and CDR2 is SYDVKM in the germline V gene. V was clipped by 1 base and J by 4 bases, with 5 bases between them. The CDR3 runs to 13 residues. The CDR3 protein is CASSLSLYNEQFF. The CDR3 DNA sequence: TGTGCCAGCAGTTTATCCCTGTACAATGAGCAGTTCTTC.

CDR3 region: CASSRKLAGAYEQYF. CDR3 in DNA: TGCGCCAGCAGCCGGAAACTAGCGGGAGCCTACGAGCAGTACTTC. The chain recombines TRBV4-3 with TRBJ2-7; TRBD2 aligns across 11 bases. The V segment lost 4 bases and the J segment 2 bases; nucleotides outside the gene matches: 4. Germline V CDR1 and CDR2: LGHNA, YSLEER. The CDR3 totals 15 residues.

The chain links TRBV28 to TRBJ2-7; the match to TRBD1 covers 10 bases. V was clipped by 6 bases and J by 4 bases; unmatched bases: 9. This CDR3 has 15 residues. CDR1 MDHEN and CDR2 SYDVKM come from the germline V gene. The CDR3 protein is CASRVGTGDFYEQYF. CDR3 DNA: TGTGCCAGCAGGGTCGGGACAGGGGATTTTTACGAGCAGTACTTC.

The J gene is TRBJ1-5, the V gene TRBV28; D ambiguous. V was clipped by 5 bases and J by 3 bases, with 11 bases between them. Germline CDR1 MDHEN, CDR2 SYDVKM. This CDR3 contains 14 residues. For the CDR3, the DNA is TGTGCCAGCAGTCGCACCGGGAACAATCAGCCCCAGCATTTT. The encoded protein is CASSRTGNNQPQHF.

This clone was observed a handful of times. The chain employs TRBV5-1 and TRBJ2-1, with D unresolved. Germline V gene lookup returns CDR1 SGHRS and CDR2 YFSETQ. The V gene lost 0 bases and the J gene lost 9 bases, with 10 bases spanning the gap. This CDR3 region has 13 residues. The CDR3 nucleotides read TGCGCCAGCAGCTTGGTTCCGGGTTCTGAGCAGTTCTTC. It codes for CASSLVPGSEQFF. The variable domain in full, completed from reference TRBV5-1 and TRBJ2-1, reads KAGVTQTPRYLIKTRGQQVTLSCSPISGHRSVSWYQQTPGQGLQFLFEYFSETQRNKGNFPGRFSGRQFSNSRSEMNVSTLELGDSALYLCASSLVPGSEQFFGPGTRLTVL.

About this clone itself: One junction end does not reproduce the germline sequence, and a read error may be involved. The V gene is TRBV2, the J gene TRBJ2-3, with 10 bases that match TRBD2. The CDR3 length is 16 residues. Per the germline V gene, CDR1 is SNHLY and CDR2 is FYNNEI. The CDR3 loop reads CASSGPSGSVTDTQYF. DNA for the CDR3: TGTGCCAGTAGTGGACCTAGCGGGAGCGTCACAGATACGCAGTATTTT.

V is TRBV19 and J is TRBJ2-5, with D possibly TRBD1 on 6 matching bases. The closer fit of TRBJ2-7 to the DNA end suggests the J call may be wrong. Germline V gene sequence: CDR1 LNHDA, CDR2 SQIVND (reference sequence). The CDR3 consists of 14 residues. The CDR3 DNA sequence: TGTGCCAGTAATCTACAGGGCCCCTCCTACGAGCAGTACTTC. It is translated as CASNLQGPSYEQYF.